This T cell receptor (beta chain) was sequenced during a study of CD8+CD57+ T cells in acquired aplastic anemia. TCR beta VDJ and CDR3 were profiled, and genomic DNA was the template. TCRdb fed the reads into MiXCR, producing one record per CDR3 protein. Of 150,000 to 200,000 distinct CDR3 sequences in the sample, 40% to 55% were seen once. Sequencing was done on patients that had shown CD8+CD57+ cell expansion by flow cytometry. In germline, CDR1 is WNHNN, CDR2 SYGVQD (reference sequence). V lost 1 base, J lost 7 bases, and 10 bases lay in between. The CDR3 runs to 14 residues. J is TRBJ2-2 and V is TRBV10-1; a weak D match, TRBD1 (5 bases). Sequenced sample: sorted CD4+, CD8+, or CD8+CD57+ T cells (not recorded which) from PBMCs. This TCR was sampled from a human donor with aplastic anemia. This chain's CDR3 is CASSEFAGFGELFF. The CDR3, as DNA: TGCGCCAGCAGTGAGTTCGCAGGGTTCGGGGAGCTGTTTTTT.